The clone carrying this T cell receptor (beta chain) came up many times. The library was built from roughly 400 ng RNA with molecular barcoded adaptors for alpha/delta and beta/gamma chains. TCRdb re-derived calls from the reads in MiXCR, one entry per CDR3 protein. The sample has some 40,000 distinct CDR3 sequences, roughly an eighth seen once; the top ten hold around 7%. The record originates from a study of read filtering for tumor transcriptome and immune sequencing. Sampling of bone marrow took place during active disease in every patient. V lost 7 bases, J lost 1 base, and 13 bases lay in between. CDR1 is SGHAT, CDR2 FQNNGV, per germline. This CDR3 spans 14 amino acids.

Sequenced input: a population of CD138-negative cells sorted from bone marrow. The sequence derives from a donor at least 40 years old with multiple myeloma. J is TRBJ1-1 and V is TRBV11-2; tentatively, D is TRBD1 (6 bases). The CDR3 DNA reads TGTGCCAGCACCCGGGACAACTCGAACACTGAAGCTTTCTTT. Its translation is CASTRDNSNTEAFF.